The 5 T cell receptor beta chains below come from one sample, sequenced in a study of cytomegalovirus exposure and HLA in healthy donors. 60 Vbeta and 13 Jbeta primers were used in PCR. The method was immunoSEQ multiplex PCR; TCRdb's version includes in-frame clones alone and lacks a portion of them. The sample holds 150,000 to 200,000 clones, approximately 84% seen once. Specimen: PBMCs. The origin of the receptors is a male donor in good health and CMV-seropositive.

This clone was counted a few times. The rearrangement links TRBV28 to TRBJ1-5, with 10 nucleotides matching TRBD1. Germline V gene lookup returns CDR1 MDHEN and CDR2 SYDVKM. This CDR3 comprises 14 residues. V lost 5 bases and J lost 8; bases outside the gene matches: 6. CDR3 bases: TGTGCCAGCAGTGGGGGACAGGGGAGGAAGCCCCAGCATTTT. As protein: CASSGGQGRKPQHF. The full variable domain, in which reference TRBV28 and TRBJ1-5 provide the parts outside the CDR3, is DVKVTQSSRYLVKRTGEKVFLECVQDMDHENMFWYRQDPGLGLRLIYFSYDVKMKEKGDIPEGYSVSREKKERFSLILESASTNQTSMYLCASSGGQGRKPQHFGDGTRLSIL.

The chain is built from TRBV7-2 and TRBJ1-5, with D possibly TRBD1 on 6 matching bases. CDR1 and CDR2 (germline): SGHTA, FQGNSA. Between the trimmed V and J ends, which lost 6 bases and 1 base, there was a span of 13 bases. The CDR3 sequence is 15 residues long. In DNA form, the CDR3 reads TGTGCCAGCAGTCGGGACATTCGAAGCAATCAGCCCCAGCATTTT. It is translated as CASSRDIRSNQPQHF.

This chain connects TRBV18 to TRBJ1-3; D remains ambiguous. Germline CDR1 reads KGHSH; CDR2 reads LQKENI. This CDR3 contains 15 residues. V was shortened by 4 bases and J by 0 bases, with 10 bases between the two germline ends. The CDR3 protein is CASSLGRSSGNTIYF. The DNA for the CDR3 is TGTGCCAGCTCACTCGGTAGGAGCTCTGGAAACACCATATATTTT.

This clone was detected only a few times. The V and J genes are TRBV4-2 and TRBJ2-7; no reliable D call. Trimming left V 4 bases short and J 2 bases short, with 15 bases between. Germline values: CDR1 LGHNA, CDR2 YNFKEQ. The CDR3 consists of 15 residues. In DNA, the CDR3 is TGTGCCAGCAGCCCTTCGGTCAGCGAGGCCTACGAGCAGTACTTC. Translated: CASSPSVSEAYEQYF.

The chain uses TRBV11-2 and TRBJ2-3, with 10 bases lining up with TRBD2. J was trimmed by 5 bases and V by 5 bases; bases with no gene match: 16. CDR1 is SGHAT and CDR2 is FQNNGV in the germline V gene. The CDR3 is 18 amino acids. The CDR3: CASSHRRLAGGIGDTQYF. Written as DNA, the CDR3 is TGTGCCAGCAGCCACCGCCGCTTAGCGGGAGGTATAGGAGATACGCAGTATTTT.